This section outlines one TCR beta chain sequence together with its context. No antigen is known for it. No much larger clone exists at a distance of one base, and base qualities are not known. This sample is part of a study of spatial heterogeneity in lung cancer (dated by TCRdb to the late 2010s). The study in broad terms: Beta-chain transcripts were consistently detected in greater numbers than alpha-chain transcripts, which likely reflects a higher abundance of beta-chain transcripts. Both alpha and beta chains were TCR-sequenced in samples taken at surgery, namely 220 tumor regions, fewer than 85 matched nontumor lung samples and 55 to 60 PBMC samples. Nonsynonymous mutation counts, determined by whole-exome sequencing of tumor tissue, were related to TCR repertoire features. In the raw uncorrected reads, each unique combination of TCR and UMI appeared more than ten times on average. In non-small cell lung cancer, the study quantitatively compared TCR alpha and beta repertoires across several tumor regions, matched nontumor lung, and blood.

The sample's time point label, decoded: sample taken at primary tumor resection. Samples were obtained from approximately 77 patients with early-stage, untreated non-small cell lung cancer from the lung TRACERx cohort. For TCR sequencing, whole RNA was extracted from tumor and nontumor lung tissue, or from cryopreserved PBMC samples, and no cell sorting was done. Only patients with enough RNA available from two or more tumor regions were chosen for TCR sequencing. The germline V gene (reference sequence) supplies CDR1 DFQATT and CDR2 SNEGSKA. Measured from the cysteine to the phenylalanine, the CDR3 is 17 residues long. CDR3 DNA only is kept here, 51 bases in frame from base 1. V is pared back by 1 base and J by 1 base, with 14 bases lying between the germline termini. The library was made by 5' RACE. TCRdb shows the sequencer as NextSeq 500. In the TCR library protocol, a unique molecular identifier was attached to each TCR cDNA molecule so that PCR and sequencing errors could be corrected. Processing in the source paper ran as follows. Decombinator tools were used for TCR identification, UMI-based error correction and CDR3 extraction. TCRs above a frequency of 2 per 1,000, corresponding to the top 1% of the tumor frequency distribution, were defined as expanded. Rényi diversity was computed with the R vegan package after subsampling each repertoire 100 times to 5,000 TCRs. CDR3 similarity networks were built from amino acid triplet string-kernel similarity, with CDR3s being connected when pairwise similarity was above 0.82. Clones were called with MiXCR by TCRdb after fastp trimmed the public reads at Q25, and only in-frame beta chains were retained. Here each entry gathers all rows of one CDR3 protein and keeps the most common genes and DNA. The V and J calls come from TCRdb's annotation, not from the publication. This sample lists tens of thousands of distinct CDR3 sequences; about 7.7% were detected once. Approximately 30% of the sample is taken by the ten largest.

Findings and caveats that apply to the study as a whole: Ubiquitous expanded tumor TCRs were found in blood more often at tumor resection than at routine follow-up. Confirming at a functional level the hypothesis that regional TCRs recognize regional mutations was considered to require additional single-cell paired TCR alpha and beta sequencing.

The chain links TRBV20-1 with TRBJ2-6, with the D call perhaps TRBD1 or TRBD2, each one matching 6 bases. This clonotype was obtained from a female donor with early-stage non-small cell lung cancer. The sample in question was PBMCs, obtained at surgery. The DNA sequence reads TGCAGTGCTAGAGTCGGGGGCGGACTTTCTGGGGCCAACGTCCTGACTTTC. Its translation is CSARVGGGLSGANVLTF.